This record looks at one TCR beta chain sequence and its context. This sample was taken from a study of metastatic and nonmetastatic thyroid tumors. TCRdb re-clonotyped the PCR reads through MiXCR. The sample records about 30,000 clones, more than 3.5% being singletons. Patients were all untreated before their thyroid surgery. CDR3 length: 14 residues. Looked up from germline, CDR1 is KGHDR and CDR2 is SFDVKD. V was cut by 9 bases and J by 1 base, with 14 bases left in between. The clonotype originates from a female donor with papillary thyroid cancer or a benign thyroid nodule (not recorded which). Some clones in this sample may be carry-over from other donors' samples. The sequenced material came from blood. The V call is TRBV24-1, the J call TRBJ1-1; D is uncertain. For the CDR3, the DNA is TGTGCCACCGCCGAAGGAGGGCAGAACACTGAAGCTTTCTTT. Amino acid sequence: CATAEGGQNTEAFF.